This T cell receptor beta chain derives from a study of identical twins. General study findings and limits: The same donors were not followed; conclusions instead depended on cross-sectional statistical analysis. Excess sharing by twins proved weaker in beta out-of-frame sequences.

Note on this clonotype: The antigen remains unidentified.

V lost 1 base, J lost 1 base, and 9 bases lay in between. The CDR3 is 15 amino acids. CDR1 is SGHDT and CDR2 is YYEEEE in the germline V gene. A universal primer site arose from template switching, and cDNA bore unique molecular identifiers. TCRdb redid the calling of the 5' RACE reads with MiXCR, one entry per CDR3 protein. The sample comprises 650,000 to 750,000 distinct CDR3 sequences, approximately 21% of which are singletons, and more than 4% rests with the top ten. The data were also submitted as part of a second study, on T cells expressing NK-cell markers.

The source material was PBMCs. This clonotype was sampled from a woman aged 18-35 years in good health. V usage is TRBV5-6 and J usage is TRBJ2-4; D remains unclear. DNA for the CDR3: TGTGCCAGCAGCTTGTTTGTAGCCGCCAAAAACATTCAGTACTTC. This gives the protein CASSLFVAAKNIQYF.